Shown below are 7 T cell receptor beta chains from a single sample sequenced in a study of blood T cell repertoires in COVID-19. The table came from immunoSEQ multiplex PCR; TCRdb's copy has only in-frame clones and leaves some out. The sample lists tens of thousands of clones, about nine tenths seen once, with 3.1% in the top ten. The sequenced material came from peripheral blood. These receptors all come from a human donor in a cohort sampled during active COVID-19.

The chain has TRBV10-3 and TRBJ2-5; TRBD1 matches 12 bases. This CDR3 is 13 amino acids long. The V gene end was trimmed by 7 bases and the J gene end by 5 bases; junction bases not matched to a gene: 2. Germline assignment: CDR1 ENHRY and CDR2 SYGVKD. The CDR3 sequence: CAIKGTGGETQYF. The CDR3 DNA follows: TGTGCCATCAAAGGGACAGGGGGCGAGACCCAGTACTTC.

CDR3 DNA: TGTGCCAGCAGTTCTAGTCTCGTGGAAGCTTTCTTT. Amino acid sequence: CASSSSLVEAFF. The chain recombines TRBV12-3 or TRBV12-4 with TRBJ1-1; D is ambiguous. Between the trimmed V and J ends, which lost 4 bases and 8 bases, there was a span of 11 bases. The CDR3 runs 12 residues.

V gene TRBV11-2 combines with J gene TRBJ2-2, with 9 nucleotides matching TRBD1. V lost 4 bases to trimming and J lost 5 bases; unmatched junction nucleotides: 8. From germline, CDR1 is SGHAT and CDR2 FQNNGV. There are 16 residues in the CDR3. CDR3 in amino acids: CASSSHRGRYTGELFF. CDR3 coding DNA: TGTGCCAGCAGCTCCCACAGGGGGCGCTATACCGGGGAGCTGTTTTTT. The full variable domain, completed using reference TRBV11-2 and TRBJ2-2, is EAGVAQSPRYKIIEKRQSVAFWCNPISGHATLYWYQQILGQGPKLLIQFQNNGVVDDSQLPKDRFSAERLKGVDSTLKIQPAKLEDSAVYLCASSSHRGRYTGELFFGEGSRLTVL.

The chain uses TRBV15 and TRBJ2-5; D is undetermined. The CDR3 extends over 12 amino acids. V was trimmed by 4 bases and J by 2 bases, leaving 5 bases between them. Germline lookup yields CDR1 LNHNV and CDR2 YYDKDF (reference sequence). In DNA, the CDR3 is TGTGCCACCAGCACGAGTCAAGAGACCCAGTACTTC. Translating it yields CATSTSQETQYF.

The genes are TRBV11-3 and TRBJ2-7; D is unclear. V lost 5 bases and J lost 2, with 13 bases in between. This CDR3 is 14 amino acids long. Germline loops: CDR1 SGHNT, CDR2 YENEEA. The CDR3 loop is CASSIPSETYEQYF. The DNA for the CDR3 is TGTGCCAGCAGCATCCCGAGTGAGACCTACGAGCAGTACTTC.

This rearrangement joins TRBV28 to TRBJ1-5; TRBD1 matches at 8 bases. This CDR3 has 16 amino acids. Looked up from germline, CDR1 is MDHEN and CDR2 is SYDVKM. Trimming cost V 6 bases and J 2 bases; bases outside gene matches: 9. CDR3 coding DNA: TGTGCCAGCAGCCCCTATCAGGGACAGGGCAATCAGCCCCAGCATTTT. Amino acid sequence: CASSPYQGQGNQPQHF.

The chain is built from TRBV5-1 and TRBJ2-1, with 11 bases identical to TRBD2. The CDR3 contains 15 residues. Per the germline V gene, CDR1 is SGHRS and CDR2 is YFSETQ. V shed 5 bases and J 4 bases; nucleotides not matched to a gene: 5. The CDR3 bases are TGCGCCAGCAGAGTCCTAGCGGGAGGTTACAATGAGCAGTTCTTC. Its protein product is CASRVLAGGYNEQFF.